This record looks at one T cell receptor (beta chain) sequence and its context. Its antigen specificity is not known. No much larger clone is present one base from it, and per-base qualities are unavailable. CDR1 SGHDT and CDR2 YYEEEE were looked up in the germline V gene. The V end loses 5 bases and the J end loses 5 bases, and a stretch of 19 bases separates them. The CDR3 measures 15 amino acids from cysteine to phenylalanine. Solely the CDR3 DNA is kept, with 45 bases framed from the first base. The data derive from a study of shared clonotypes between healthy human individuals (TCRdb year 2020). With regard to the full study: A couple of women and three men aged 18 to 49 years were included in the cohort. For each donor, CD4 naive and CD4 memory were each given three plates, CD8 naive was given two plates, and CD8 memory was given one plate. To estimate repertoire size and how much clonotypes are shared between individuals, the study performed deep sequencing of blood TCR repertoires from about five healthy adults. Different laboratories and diverse techniques were used to prepare libraries and sequence TCR repertoires, to increase sequencing depth and limit assay-specific biases. Each donor's leukapheresis produced roughly between roughly 0.85 and 9.5 billion PBMCs. The investigation overall reported the following: Higher generation probabilities were observed for clonotypes shared by all four sorted-subset donors than for non-shared clonotypes. Sampling was restricted to blood, and TCR repertoires in tissues likely differ from the TCR repertoires found in blood. Pairwise subsampling led to the expectation that sequencing depth would affect the degree of clonotype sharing among donors. Naive subsets generally had larger estimated clonotype richness than memory subsets. The small number of donors limited the genetic and exposure-history diversity represented. Rarefaction of sorted-subset datasets indicated incomplete sequencing despite the large sequencing depth. When four donors were compared, the shared fraction of clonotypes was approximately 5% for naive CD4, approximately 3.5% for naive CD8, more than 2% for memory CD4, and around 0.37% for memory CD8.

Using the deep immunoSEQ assay, multiplex PCR amplified TCR CDR3 regions from genomic DNA. Extracted genomic DNA from each cell subset was distributed evenly across all wells of several immunoSEQ 96-well plates, and each plate was treated as a replicate. For sorted subsets, each replicate PCR was loaded with about 0.2 ug genomic DNA, equivalent to 25,000 to 35,000 T cell genomes. Purified libraries were quantified with a Qubit 3.0 fluorometer, sized on a Bioanalyzer 2100, and re-quantified with the KAPA Library Quantification kit. Every immunoSEQ 96-well plate was sequenced on a dedicated single-read 150-cycle Illumina NextSeq 550 flow cell. Regarding the original processing steps: Because the immunoSEQ output included only junctional sequences and no quality scores, the filtering could not be the same as the filtering used for full-length reads. To assign V/J genes and CDR3, sequences were annotated using PyIR, a Python wrapper for IgBLAST v1.9, with IMGT germline references. Any read was removed if the V/J assignment was weak (E-value above 1e-6), the CDR3 was missing, or the read contained stop codons, out-of-frame junctions, or ambiguous translated residues. A V3J clonotype was defined by an identical inferred V gene, J gene, and CDR3 amino acid sequence. The percentage overlap between two repertoires was calculated by dividing the number of shared unique clonotypes by the size of the smaller repertoire. Repertoire richness was assessed with RTK rarefaction, the Chao1 estimator, and Recon v2.1 estimates of unobserved clonotypes. OLGA was used to compute generation probabilities for all TCRbeta clonotypes that the gDNA method yielded from a handful of donors. Held by TCRdb, this immuneACCESS table contains in-frame sequences only and omits some clones. Under half of the omission traces to an unresolved V gene where checked; the cause of the rest is unknown. That table furnishes V, J and clone size, whereas the DNA furnished D and trimming. This sample gives roughly 2.5 million clones in total; around nine tenths of them show up just once. Roughly 0.14% of the sample is in the top ten clones.

The donors were healthy, HIV-negative adults who had no recently reported acute infections or vaccinations. Every donor was a Caucasian adult residing in Nashville, Tennessee, USA. CD4+ T cells were enriched by magnetic negative selection, after which naive cells were positively selected on CD45RA and the negative fraction was taken as the memory subset. After blood collection by leukapheresis, PBMCs were isolated using Ficoll-Histopaque density gradient centrifugation and then cryopreserved in the vapor phase of liquid nitrogen. Analytical flow cytometry was used to check the purity and quantity of every magnetically sorted T cell population. Genomic DNA was isolated from each sorted fraction and quantified by UV absorbance on a Nanodrop 2000c.

The sequence is built from TRBV5-6 and TRBJ2-5; TRBD2 is perhaps the D gene, given 5 matching bases. Input material: naive CD4+ T cells sorted from blood. In the paper's terms, the cell subset or site label means: CD45RA+ positively selected. The receptor was isolated from a man aged 18 to 30 in good health. In nucleotides, the sequence is TGTGCCAGCAGTCAACTTGAGGGCGCGAGGGAGACCCAGTACTTC. This encodes CASSQLEGARETQYF.